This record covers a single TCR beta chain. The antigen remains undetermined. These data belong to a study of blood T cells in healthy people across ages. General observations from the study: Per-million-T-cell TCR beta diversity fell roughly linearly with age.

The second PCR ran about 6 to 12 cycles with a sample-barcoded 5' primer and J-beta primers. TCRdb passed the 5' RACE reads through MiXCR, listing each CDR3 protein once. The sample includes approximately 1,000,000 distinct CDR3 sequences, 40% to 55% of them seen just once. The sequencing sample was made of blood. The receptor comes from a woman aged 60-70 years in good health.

Here the CDR3 DNA reads TGTGCCAGCAGCAACGGAGAAGGGGAAGGGCAGTACTTC. Translation: CASSNGEGEGQYF. J is TRBJ2-4 and V is TRBV7-6, with D possibly TRBD1 on 5 matching bases. The germline V and J ends were trimmed by 5 bases and 13 bases, with 18 bases remaining between them. The CDR3 sequence is 13 residues long. Per the germline V gene, CDR1 is SGHVS and CDR2 is FNYEAQ.